Described below is a single TCR beta chain sequence and its context. The germline gives CDR1 SNHLY, CDR2 FYNNEI. Trimming left V 5 bases short and J 4 bases short, with 15 bases between. The CDR3 is 15 residues long. This sample stems from a study of blood T cell repertoires in COVID-19. In the study overall: Sources were T cells, B-cell-depleted T cells, or PBMCs; the material itself was cDNA or gDNA.

The method was immunoSEQ multiplex PCR; TCRdb's version includes in-frame clones alone and lacks a portion of them. This sample has some 310,000 clones, with nearly 90% found just once. The sequence was collected from a woman in her thirties or forties with COVID-19, enrolled during active disease. The chain links TRBV2 to TRBJ2-1; TRBD1 might be the D (6 bases). Sequenced input: peripheral blood. The CDR3 here is CASSLDRLGYNEQFF. The DNA of the CDR3 is TGTGCCAGCAGTCTAGACAGGTTAGGGTACAATGAGCAGTTCTTC.